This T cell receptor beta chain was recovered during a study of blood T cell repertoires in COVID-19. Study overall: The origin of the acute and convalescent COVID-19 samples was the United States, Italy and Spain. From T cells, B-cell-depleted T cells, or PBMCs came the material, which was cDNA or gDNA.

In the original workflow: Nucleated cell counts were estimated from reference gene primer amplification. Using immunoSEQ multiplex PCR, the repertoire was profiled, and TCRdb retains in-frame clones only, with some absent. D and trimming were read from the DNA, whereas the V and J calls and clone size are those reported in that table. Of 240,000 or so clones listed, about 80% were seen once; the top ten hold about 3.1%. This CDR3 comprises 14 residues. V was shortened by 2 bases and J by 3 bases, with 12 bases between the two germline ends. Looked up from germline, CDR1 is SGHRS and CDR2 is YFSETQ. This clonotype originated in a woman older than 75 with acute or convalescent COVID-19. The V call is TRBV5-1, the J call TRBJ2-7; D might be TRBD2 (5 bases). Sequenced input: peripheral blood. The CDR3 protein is CASSFRSGDYEQYF. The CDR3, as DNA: TGCGCCAGCAGCTTTCGATCCGGGGACTACGAGCAGTACTTC.